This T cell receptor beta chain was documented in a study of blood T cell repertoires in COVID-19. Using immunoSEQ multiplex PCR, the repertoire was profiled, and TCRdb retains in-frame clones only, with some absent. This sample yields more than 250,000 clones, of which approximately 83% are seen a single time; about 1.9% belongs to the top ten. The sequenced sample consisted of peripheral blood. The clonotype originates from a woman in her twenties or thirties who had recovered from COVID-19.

This chain's CDR3 is CASSLDFVQQFF. The CDR3 nucleotides read TGTGCCAGCAGTTTGGACTTTGTTCAGCAGTTCTTC. The chain joins TRBV6-5 to TRBJ2-1; weak D call: TRBD2 (5 bases). Trimming left V 4 bases short and J 11 bases short, with 12 bases between. CDR3 length: 12 amino acids. Germline V gives CDR1 MNHEY, CDR2 SVGAGI.